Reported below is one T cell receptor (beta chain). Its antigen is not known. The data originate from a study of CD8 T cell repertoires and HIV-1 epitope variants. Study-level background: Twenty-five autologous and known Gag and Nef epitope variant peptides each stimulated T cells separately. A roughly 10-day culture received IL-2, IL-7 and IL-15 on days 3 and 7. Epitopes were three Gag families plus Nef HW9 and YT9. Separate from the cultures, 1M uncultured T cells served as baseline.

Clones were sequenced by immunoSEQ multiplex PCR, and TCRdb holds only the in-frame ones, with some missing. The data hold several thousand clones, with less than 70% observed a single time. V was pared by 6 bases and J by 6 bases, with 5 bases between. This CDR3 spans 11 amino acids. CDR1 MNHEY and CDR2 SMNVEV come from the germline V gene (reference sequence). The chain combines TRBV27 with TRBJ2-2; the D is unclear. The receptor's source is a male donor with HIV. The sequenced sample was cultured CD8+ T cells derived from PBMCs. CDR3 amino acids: CASRNSGELFF. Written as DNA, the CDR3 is TGTGCCAGCAGAAACTCCGGGGAGCTGTTTTTT.